Presented here are 18 T cell receptor beta chains from one specimen sequenced in a study of T cells after posttransplantation cyclophosphamide. A marrow graft followed busulfan-fludarabine conditioning, with cyclophosphamide on days +3 and +4. The protocol was immunoSEQ multiplex PCR, while the TCRdb copy is restricted to in-frame clones and leaves out a portion. The sample offers approximately 1,100 clones and no singletons, the top ten holding roughly two fifths. The sample in question was PBMCs, obtained 84 days after allogeneic stem cell transplant with posttransplant cyclophosphamide. These receptors were obtained from a young adult male patient who received an allogeneic stem cell transplant from a related donor, was CMV-positive, and had no GVHD. Some T cells may be provided by the graft donor.

This clone counts as medium-sized. The V call is TRBV6-1, the J call TRBJ2-7, with TRBD1 matching over 8 bases. The CDR3 is 15 amino acids. The germline CDR1 and CDR2 sequences are MNHNS and SASEGT. V lost 4 bases and J lost 2; bases outside the gene matches: 7. CDR3 in amino acids: CASSASTGAAYEQYF. The DNA of the CDR3 is TGTGCCAGCAGTGCCTCGACAGGGGCTGCCTACGAGCAGTACTTC.

By share, this clone counts as medium-sized (0.01 to 0.1%). The chain links TRBV7-2 to TRBJ1-3, with TRBD1 identical over 9 bases. Germline values: CDR1 SGHTA, CDR2 FQGNSA. This CDR3 is built from 17 residues. The ends lost 1 base at V and 2 bases at J; junction bases unmatched: 6. Here the CDR3 reads CASSLVGGQGTGNTIYF. The CDR3 DNA reads as TGTGCCAGCAGCTTAGTAGGGGGACAGGGAACTGGAAACACCATATATTTT.

By proportion, this clone is medium-sized (0.01 to 0.1%). The V gene is TRBV4-2, the J gene TRBJ2-2; 9 positions match TRBD1. V lost 0 bases and J lost 6; bases outside the gene matches: 8. Germline V lookup: CDR1 LGHNA, CDR2 YNFKEQ. The CDR3 is 17 residues long. The DNA of the CDR3 is TGTGCCAGCAGCCAAGATCTCGGGACAGGGAGACCCGGGGAGCTGTTTTTT. This gives the protein CASSQDLGTGRPGELFF.

This clone counts as medium-sized. V usage is TRBV4-3 and J usage is TRBJ2-2, with a possible D match to TRBD1 (5 bases). The CDR3 is 13 residues long. The germline V and J ends were trimmed by 3 bases and 3 bases, with 5 bases remaining between them. CDR1 and CDR2 (germline): LGHNA, YSLEER. The CDR3 sequence: CASSHRDTGELFF. The CDR3 nucleotides are TGCGCCAGCAGCCACAGGGACACCGGGGAGCTGTTTTTT.

This clone has a count of ten or more. The V call is TRBV7-2, the J call TRBJ2-5, with D possibly being TRBD2 (5 bases). The CDR3 is made up of 14 amino acids. The ends were cut back, 8 bases at V and 5 bases at J, with 18 bases in the middle. Looked up from germline, CDR1 is SGHTA and CDR2 is FQGNSA. For the CDR3, the DNA is TGTGCCAGCGGCGTCGGGGTTACGGGGGAGACCCAGTACTTC. Protein sequence: CASGVGVTGETQYF.

Relative to its sample, this clone is medium-sized. The V call is TRBV2, the J call TRBJ1-1, with D possibly being TRBD1 (5 bases). This CDR3 region has 16 residues. Trimming cost V 6 bases and J 8 bases, with 25 bases left between them. Germline V gene sequence: CDR1 SNHLY, CDR2 FYNNEI. The CDR3: CASRGQGRAVVPEAFF. CDR3 DNA sequence: TGTGCCAGCAGAGGGCAGGGAAGGGCAGTCGTTCCGGAAGCTTTCTTT.

This clone qualifies as large. The gene calls are TRBV10-3 and TRBJ1-1; D possibly corresponds to TRBD1 (6 bases). Per the germline V gene, CDR1 is ENHRY and CDR2 is SYGVKD. The CDR3 runs 14 residues. Trimming took off 6 bases at V and 4 bases at J, with 15 bases between the two ends. CDR3 in DNA: TGTGCCATCAGGACAGGCGTAACGGGCACTGAAGCTTTCTTT. It translates to CAIRTGVTGTEAFF.

By share, this clone ranks as medium-sized. The chain employs TRBV30 and TRBJ1-2, with 9 bases fitting TRBD1. The CDR3 is 15 residues long. Germline CDR1 GTSNPN, CDR2 SVGIG (reference sequence). V trimming: 3 bases; J trimming: 2 bases; junction bases outside the gene matches: 7. The CDR3 DNA is TGTGCCTGGAGAATCACGACAGGGGGGAACTATGGCTACACCTTC. This codes for CAWRITTGGNYGYTF.

This clone was recorded at least ten times. The V gene is TRBV7-8, the J gene TRBJ2-1, with 8 nucleotides matching TRBD1. CDR3 length: 20 residues. With V trimmed by 0 bases and J by 4 bases, 17 bases remained unmatched. Germline V gene sequence: CDR1 SGHVS, CDR2 FQNEAQ. The CDR3 DNA reads TGTGCCAGCAGCTTAGCCCCTAGACAGGGGCCGATCAAAAATTACAATGAGCAGTTCTTC. It translates to CASSLAPRQGPIKNYNEQFF.

This clone is deemed medium-sized. This sequence joins TRBV4-2 and TRBJ2-1; D tentatively reads TRBD1 or TRBD2 (5 bases each). CDR1 and CDR2 (germline): LGHNA, YNFKEQ. This CDR3 region has 15 residues. Trimming removed 0 bases at V and 7 bases at J, with 13 bases between. CDR3 residues: CASSQDEGSRNEQFF. The CDR3 nucleotides are TGTGCCAGCAGCCAAGATGAGGGGAGTCGGAATGAGCAGTTCTTC.

In its sample, this clone ranks as medium-sized. This chain connects TRBV29-1 to TRBJ1-1; D gene ambiguous. CDR1 and CDR2 (germline): SQVTM, ANQGSEA. The CDR3 is 18 residues long. Trimming removed 3 bases at V and 6 bases at J, with 29 bases between. The DNA for the CDR3 is TGCAGCGTTGAGGATCCTGCTCCAGGCTGGCCGAAAGTCGCTGAAGCTTTCTTT. This gives the protein CSVEDPAPGWPKVAEAFF.

Relative to its sample, this clone is medium-sized. J is TRBJ2-2 and V is TRBV6-2 or TRBV6-3; TRBD1 is a possible D gene (5 bases). The length of the CDR3 is 13 residues. Trimming left V 3 bases short and J 12 bases short, with 14 bases between. In germline, CDR1 is MNHEY, CDR2 SVGEGT. The CDR3 region has the DNA TGTGCCAGCAGTTATGGGGCGCCCCTCCAGCTGTTTTTT. Its translation: CASSYGAPLQLFF.

Sample share makes this clone medium-sized (0.01 to 0.1%). The chain recombines TRBV9 with TRBJ2-7; D unclear. V was trimmed by 2 bases and J by 5 bases, leaving 11 bases between them. Germline V gives CDR1 SGDLS, CDR2 YYNGEE. There are 13 residues in the CDR3. The CDR3 is CASSVRPVDEQYF. DNA of the CDR3: TGTGCCAGCAGCGTGCGCCCGGTGGACGAGCAGTACTTC.

By share, this clone ranks as medium-sized (0.01 to 0.1%). The gene calls are TRBV6-1 and TRBJ2-2, with D maybe TRBD1 (5 bases). The V gene lost 6 bases and the J gene lost 7 bases, with 18 bases spanning the gap. The length of the CDR3 is 15 residues. Looked up from germline, CDR1 is MNHNS and CDR2 is SASEGT. The CDR3 coding sequence is TGTGCCAGCAGAGTCCAGGGAACGGCGGTCGGGGAGCTGTTTTTT. Amino acid sequence: CASRVQGTAVGELFF.

In its sample, this clone ranks as medium-sized. The J gene is TRBJ1-5, the V gene TRBV28; D may be TRBD1 (5 bases). Looked up from germline, CDR1 is MDHEN and CDR2 is SYDVKM. The CDR3 length is 13 residues. The V gene lost 5 bases and the J gene lost 5 bases, with 10 bases spanning the gap. CDR3 amino acids: CASSPRQYQPQHF. The DNA of the CDR3 is TGTGCCAGCAGTCCCCGACAGTATCAGCCCCAGCATTTT.

By share, this clone ranks as medium-sized. The chain recombines TRBV28 with TRBJ1-5; the D gene is possibly TRBD1 (6 bases). The CDR3 is 18 residues long. Germline V lookup: CDR1 MDHEN, CDR2 SYDVKM. Deletions cut 3 bases from V and 0 bases from J, with 18 bases between. CDR3: CASSLRDTYTYSNQPQHF. CDR3 DNA: TGTGCCAGCAGTTTGCGGGACACCTATACCTATAGCAATCAGCCCCAGCATTTT.

Within the sample, this clone is medium-sized. V gene TRBV5-5 combines with J gene TRBJ1-4; possibly TRBD1 for D (6 bases). The germline V and J ends were trimmed by 1 base and 6 bases, with 19 bases remaining between them. CDR3 length: 17 residues. The germline V gene encodes CDR1 SGHKS and CDR2 YYEKEE (reference sequence). The CDR3 DNA reads as TGTGCCAGCAGCTTGTTGACCTCGGGAGGGGGGGATGAAAAACTGTTTTTT. The encoded protein is CASSLLTSGGGDEKLFF.

This clone is categorized as medium-sized (0.01 to 0.1%). The chain links TRBV9 to TRBJ1-1; D might be TRBD1 (6 bases). V shed 3 bases and J shed 6 bases, with 15 bases lying between them. This CDR3 has 14 amino acids. Germline V CDR1 and CDR2: SGDLS, YYNGEE. The CDR3 protein is CASSGPGAMAEAFF. The CDR3 region has the DNA TGTGCCAGCAGCGGCCCAGGGGCGATGGCTGAAGCTTTCTTT.